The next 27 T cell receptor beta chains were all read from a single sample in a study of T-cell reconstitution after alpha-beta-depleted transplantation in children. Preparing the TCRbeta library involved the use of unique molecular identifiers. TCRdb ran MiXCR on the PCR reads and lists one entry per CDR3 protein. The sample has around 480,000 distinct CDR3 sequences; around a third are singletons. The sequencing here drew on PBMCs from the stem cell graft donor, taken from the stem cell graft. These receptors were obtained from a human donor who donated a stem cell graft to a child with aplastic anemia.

The CDR3 nucleotides read TGTGCCAGCAGCTTAGGCCCCGGGGGGAACACTGAAGCTTTCTTT. Translated: CASSLGPGGNTEAFF. This chain links TRBV11-2 with TRBJ1-1, with D possibly matching TRBD1 (5 bases). CDR1 and CDR2 from the germline V gene are SGHAT and FQNNGV. Trimming took off 1 base at V and 1 base at J, with 10 bases between the two ends. This CDR3 comprises 15 residues.

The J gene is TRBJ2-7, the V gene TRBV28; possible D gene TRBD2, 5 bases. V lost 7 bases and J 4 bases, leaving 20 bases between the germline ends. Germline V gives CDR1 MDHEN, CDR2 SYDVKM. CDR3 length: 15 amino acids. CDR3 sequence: CASTQPTTGKYEQYF. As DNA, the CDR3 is TGTGCCAGCACCCAACCCACCACGGGGAAGTACGAGCAGTACTTC. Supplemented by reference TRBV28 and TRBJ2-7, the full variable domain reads DVKVTQSSRYLVKRTGEKVFLECVQDMDHENMFWYRQDPGLGLRLIYFSYDVKMKEKGDIPEGYSVSREKKERFSLILESASTNQTSMYLCASTQPTTGKYEQYFGPGTRLTVT.

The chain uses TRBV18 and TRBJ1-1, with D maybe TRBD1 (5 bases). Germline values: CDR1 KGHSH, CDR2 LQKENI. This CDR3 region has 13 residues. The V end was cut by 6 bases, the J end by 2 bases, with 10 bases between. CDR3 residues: CASSHDSNTEAFF. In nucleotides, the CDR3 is TGTGCCAGCTCCCATGACAGTAACACTGAAGCTTTCTTT.

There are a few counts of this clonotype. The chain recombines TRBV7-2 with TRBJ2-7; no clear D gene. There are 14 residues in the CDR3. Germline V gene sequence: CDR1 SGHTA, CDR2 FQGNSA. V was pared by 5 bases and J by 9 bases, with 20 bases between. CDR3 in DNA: TGTGCCAGCAGCCCCCGGACCCTACTACGATGGCAGTACGTC. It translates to CASSPRTLLRWQYV.

The CDR3 here is CASSLFGASGLYEQYF. CDR3 bases: TGTGCCAGCAGTTTATTTGGCGCTAGCGGACTCTACGAGCAGTACTTC. The gene calls are TRBV28 and TRBJ2-7; 7 bases align to TRBD2. The CDR3 covers 16 residues. In germline, CDR1 is MDHEN, CDR2 SYDVKM. The V gene end was trimmed by 1 base and the J gene end by 3 bases; junction bases not matched to a gene: 9.

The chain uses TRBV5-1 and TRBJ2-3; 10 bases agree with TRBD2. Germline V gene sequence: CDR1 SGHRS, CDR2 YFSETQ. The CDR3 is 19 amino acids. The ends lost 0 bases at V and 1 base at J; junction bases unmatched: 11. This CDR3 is CASSLAESVSGRGTDTQYF. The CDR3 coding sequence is TGCGCCAGCAGCTTGGCCGAGTCGGTCAGCGGGAGGGGCACAGATACGCAGTATTTT. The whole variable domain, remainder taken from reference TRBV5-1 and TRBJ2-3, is KAGVTQTPRYLIKTRGQQVTLSCSPISGHRSVSWYQQTPGQGLQFLFEYFSETQRNKGNFPGRFSGRQFSNSRSEMNVSTLELGDSALYLCASSLAESVSGRGTDTQYFGPGTRLTVL.

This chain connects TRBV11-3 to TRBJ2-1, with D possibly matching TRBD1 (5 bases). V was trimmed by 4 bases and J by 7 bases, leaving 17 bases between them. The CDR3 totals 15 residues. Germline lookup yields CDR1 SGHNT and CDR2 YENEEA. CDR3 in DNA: TGTGCCAGCAGCTCAGAAGTCGCAGGGTGGAATGAGCAGTTCTTC. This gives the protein CASSSEVAGWNEQFF.

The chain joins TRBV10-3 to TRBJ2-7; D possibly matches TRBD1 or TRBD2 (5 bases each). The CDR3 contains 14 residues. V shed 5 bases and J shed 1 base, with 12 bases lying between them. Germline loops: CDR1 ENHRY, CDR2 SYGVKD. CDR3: CAISTGTNSYEQYF. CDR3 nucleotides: TGTGCCATCAGTACCGGGACCAATTCCTACGAGCAGTACTTC.

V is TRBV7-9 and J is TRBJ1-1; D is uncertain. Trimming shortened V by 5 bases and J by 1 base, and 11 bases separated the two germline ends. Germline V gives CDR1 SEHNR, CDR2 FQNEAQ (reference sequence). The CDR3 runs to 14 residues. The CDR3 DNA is TGTGCCAGCAGCCATGACGGACCGAACACTGAAGCTTTCTTT. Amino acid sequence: CASSHDGPNTEAFF.

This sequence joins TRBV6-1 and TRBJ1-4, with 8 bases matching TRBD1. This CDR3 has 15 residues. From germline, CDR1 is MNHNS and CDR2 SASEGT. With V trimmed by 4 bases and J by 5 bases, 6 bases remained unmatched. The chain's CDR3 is CASSGRTGTNEKLFF. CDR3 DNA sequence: TGTGCCAGCAGTGGCCGGACAGGGACGAATGAAAAACTGTTTTTT.

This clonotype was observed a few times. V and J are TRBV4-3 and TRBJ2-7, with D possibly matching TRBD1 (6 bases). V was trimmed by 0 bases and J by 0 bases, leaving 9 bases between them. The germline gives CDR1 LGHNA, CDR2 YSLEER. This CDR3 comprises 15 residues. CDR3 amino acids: CASSQETGISYEQYV. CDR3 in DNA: TGCGCCAGCAGCCAAGAAACAGGGATCTCCTACGAGCAGTACGTC.

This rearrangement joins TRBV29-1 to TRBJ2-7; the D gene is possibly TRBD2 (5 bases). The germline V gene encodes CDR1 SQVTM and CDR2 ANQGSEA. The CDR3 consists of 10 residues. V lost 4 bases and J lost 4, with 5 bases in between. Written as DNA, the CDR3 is TGCAGCGTTGCGGGGTACGAGCAGTACTTC. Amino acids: CSVAGYEQYF.

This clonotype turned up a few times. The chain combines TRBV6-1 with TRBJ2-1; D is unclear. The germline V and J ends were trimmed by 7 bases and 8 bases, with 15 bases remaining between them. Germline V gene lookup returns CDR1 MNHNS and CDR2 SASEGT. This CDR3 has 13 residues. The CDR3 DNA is TGTGCCAGCATGAAGGCCGATTCGGATGAGCAGTTCTTC. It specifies CASMKADSDEQFF.

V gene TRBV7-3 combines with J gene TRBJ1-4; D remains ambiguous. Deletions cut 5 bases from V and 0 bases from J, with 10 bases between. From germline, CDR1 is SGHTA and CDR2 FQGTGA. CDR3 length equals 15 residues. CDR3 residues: CASSLLSATNEKLFF. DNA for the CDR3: TGTGCCAGCAGCCTCCTATCTGCAACTAATGAAAAACTGTTTTTT.

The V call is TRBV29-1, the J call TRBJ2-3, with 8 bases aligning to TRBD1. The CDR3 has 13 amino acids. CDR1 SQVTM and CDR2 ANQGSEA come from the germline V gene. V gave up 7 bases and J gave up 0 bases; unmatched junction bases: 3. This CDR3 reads CSGGTGSTDTQYF. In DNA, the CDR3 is TGCAGCGGTGGGACAGGCAGCACAGATACGCAGTATTTT.

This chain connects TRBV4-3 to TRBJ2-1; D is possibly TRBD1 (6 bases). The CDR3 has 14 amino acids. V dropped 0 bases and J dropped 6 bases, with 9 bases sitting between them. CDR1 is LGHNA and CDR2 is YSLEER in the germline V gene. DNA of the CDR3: TGCGCCAGCAGCCAAGAACGAGGGGGCAATGAGCAGTTCTTC. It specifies CASSQERGGNEQFF.

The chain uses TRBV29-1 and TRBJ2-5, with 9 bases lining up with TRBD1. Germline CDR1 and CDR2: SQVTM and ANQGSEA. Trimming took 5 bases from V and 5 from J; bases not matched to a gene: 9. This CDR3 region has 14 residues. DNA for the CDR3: TGCAGCGTTTATGGACAGGGGTCGAGGGAGACCCAGTACTTC. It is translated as CSVYGQGSRETQYF. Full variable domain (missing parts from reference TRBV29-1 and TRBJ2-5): SAVISQKPSRDICQRGTSLTIQCQVDSQVTMMFWYRQQPGQSLTLIATANQGSEATYESGFVIDKFPISRPNLTFSTLTVSNMSPEDSSIYLCSVYGQGSRETQYFGPGTRLLVL.

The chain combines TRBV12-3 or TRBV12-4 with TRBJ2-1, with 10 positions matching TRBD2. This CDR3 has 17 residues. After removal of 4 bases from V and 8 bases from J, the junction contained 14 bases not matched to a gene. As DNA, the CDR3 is TGTGCCAGCAGTTCCCTAGCGGGGGTCCCCTTCAATGATGAGCAGTTCTTC. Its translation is CASSSLAGVPFNDEQFF.

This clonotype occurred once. CDR3 nucleotides: TGTGCCACCAGCAGAGGGCTTGGAGGGACAGGAGGCTCTGGGGCCAACGTCCTGACTTTC. Translation: CATSRGLGGTGGSGANVLTF. The chain uses TRBV15 and TRBJ2-6; 8 bases fit TRBD1. Germline assignment: CDR1 LNHNV and CDR2 YYDKDF (reference sequence). J was trimmed by 0 bases and V by 1 base; bases with no gene match: 11. This CDR3 has 20 amino acids.

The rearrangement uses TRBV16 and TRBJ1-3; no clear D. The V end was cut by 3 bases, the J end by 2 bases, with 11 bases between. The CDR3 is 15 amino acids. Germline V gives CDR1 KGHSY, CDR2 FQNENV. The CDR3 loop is CASSQTGGTGNTIYF. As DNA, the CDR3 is TGTGCCAGCAGCCAGACGGGAGGAACTGGAAACACCATATATTTT.

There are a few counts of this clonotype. The CDR3 DNA is TGTGCCAGCAGCCACGGGGGGCCGGGGGAGACCCAGTACTTC. Translated: CASSHGGPGETQYF. The V and J genes are TRBV7-2 and TRBJ2-5, with a tentative D call TRBD2 (7 bases). The CDR3 totals 14 residues. V lost 5 bases and J 5 bases, leaving 15 bases between the germline ends. Germline V gene sequence: CDR1 SGHTA, CDR2 FQGNSA. Full variable domain (remainder filled in from reference TRBV7-2 and TRBJ2-5): GAGVSQSPSNKVTEKGKDVELRCDPISGHTALYWYRQSLGQGLEFLIYFQGNSAPDKSGLPSDRFSAERTGGSVSTLTIQRTQQEDSAVYLCASSHGGPGETQYFGPGTRLLVL.

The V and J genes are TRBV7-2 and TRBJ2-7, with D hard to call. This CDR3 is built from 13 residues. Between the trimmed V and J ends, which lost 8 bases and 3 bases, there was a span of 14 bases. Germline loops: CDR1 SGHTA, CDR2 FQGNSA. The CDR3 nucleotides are TGTGCCAGCGGAAGCCTAGTTCGCTACGAGCAGTACTTC. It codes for CASGSLVRYEQYF.

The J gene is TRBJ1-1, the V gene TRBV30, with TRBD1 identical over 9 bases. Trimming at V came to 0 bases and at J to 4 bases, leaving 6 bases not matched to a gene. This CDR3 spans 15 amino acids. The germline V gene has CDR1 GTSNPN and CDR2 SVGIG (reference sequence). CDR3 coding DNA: TGTGCCTGGAGTGTACAGGGGGCTGGTATCACTGAAGCTTTCTTT. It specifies CAWSVQGAGITEAFF.

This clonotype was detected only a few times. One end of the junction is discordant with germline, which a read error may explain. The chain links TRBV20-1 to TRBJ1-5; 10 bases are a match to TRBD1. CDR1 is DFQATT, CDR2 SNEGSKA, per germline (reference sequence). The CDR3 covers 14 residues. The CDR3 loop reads CSATTTGGKQPQHF. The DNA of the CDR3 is TGCAGTGCTACGACGACAGGGGGCAAGCAGCCCCAGCATTTT.

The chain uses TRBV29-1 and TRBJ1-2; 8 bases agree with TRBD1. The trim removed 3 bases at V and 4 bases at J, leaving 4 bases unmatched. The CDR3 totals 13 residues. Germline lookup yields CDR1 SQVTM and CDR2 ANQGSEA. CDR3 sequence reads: CSVETGVVYGYTF. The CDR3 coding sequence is TGCAGCGTTGAGACAGGGGTGGTCTATGGCTACACCTTC.

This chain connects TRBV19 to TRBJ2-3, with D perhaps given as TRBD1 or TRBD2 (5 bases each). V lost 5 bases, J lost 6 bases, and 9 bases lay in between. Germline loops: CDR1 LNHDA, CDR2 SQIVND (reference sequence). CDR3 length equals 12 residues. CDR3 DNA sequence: TGTGCCAGTAGTTGGGGGTTCGATACGCAGTATTTT. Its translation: CASSWGFDTQYF.

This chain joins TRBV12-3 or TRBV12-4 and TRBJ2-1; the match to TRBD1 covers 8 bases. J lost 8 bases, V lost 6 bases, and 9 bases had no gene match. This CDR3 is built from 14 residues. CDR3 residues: CASRPSDRVDEQFF. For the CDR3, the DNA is TGTGCCAGCAGACCGTCGGACAGGGTTGATGAGCAGTTCTTC.